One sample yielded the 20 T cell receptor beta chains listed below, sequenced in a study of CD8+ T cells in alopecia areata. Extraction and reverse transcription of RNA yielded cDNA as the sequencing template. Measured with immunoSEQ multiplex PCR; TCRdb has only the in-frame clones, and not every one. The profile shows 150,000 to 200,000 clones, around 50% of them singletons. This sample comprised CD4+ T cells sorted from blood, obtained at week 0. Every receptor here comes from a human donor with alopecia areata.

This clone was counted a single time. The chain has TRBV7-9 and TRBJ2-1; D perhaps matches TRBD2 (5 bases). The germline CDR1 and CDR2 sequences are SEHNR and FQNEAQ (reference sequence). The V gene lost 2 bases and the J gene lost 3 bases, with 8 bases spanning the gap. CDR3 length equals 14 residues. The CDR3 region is CASSLLGDYNEQFF. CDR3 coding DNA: TGTGCCAGCAGCTTACTCGGGGACTACAATGAGCAGTTCTTC.

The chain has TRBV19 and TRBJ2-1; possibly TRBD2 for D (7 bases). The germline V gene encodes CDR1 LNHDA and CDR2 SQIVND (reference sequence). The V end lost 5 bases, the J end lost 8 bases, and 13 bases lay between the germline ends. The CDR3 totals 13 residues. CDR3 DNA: TGTGCCAGTAGTTTCTCGGGGGGCCATGAGCAGTTCTTC. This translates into CASSFSGGHEQFF.

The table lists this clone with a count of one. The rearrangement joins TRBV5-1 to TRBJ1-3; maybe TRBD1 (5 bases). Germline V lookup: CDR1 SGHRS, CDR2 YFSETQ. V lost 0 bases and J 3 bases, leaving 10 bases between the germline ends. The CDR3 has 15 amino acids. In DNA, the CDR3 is TGCGCCAGCAGCTTGGGAGGGGCGATTGGAAACACCATATATTTT. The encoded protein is CASSLGGAIGNTIYF.

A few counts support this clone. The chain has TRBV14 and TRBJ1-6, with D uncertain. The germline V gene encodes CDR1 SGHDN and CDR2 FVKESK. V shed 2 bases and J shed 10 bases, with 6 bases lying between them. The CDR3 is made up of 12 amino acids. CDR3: CASSQRISPLHF. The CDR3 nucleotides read TGTGCCAGCAGCCAAAGAATCTCACCCCTCCACTTT.

In DNA, the CDR3 is TGCAGCGTTGAAGCGGGGGGCTCTTTGCAAGAGACCCAGTACTTC. It yields the protein CSVEAGGSLQETQYF. The J gene is TRBJ2-5, the V gene TRBV29-1, with a tentative D call TRBD2 (7 bases). Germline assignment: CDR1 SQVTM and CDR2 ANQGSEA. The CDR3 totals 15 residues. Trimming removed 1 base from V and 2 bases from J, with 14 bases in between.

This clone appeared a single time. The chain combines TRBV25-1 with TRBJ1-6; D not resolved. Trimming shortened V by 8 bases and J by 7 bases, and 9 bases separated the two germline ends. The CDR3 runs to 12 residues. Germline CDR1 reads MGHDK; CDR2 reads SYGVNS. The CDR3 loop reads CASGLPNSPLHF. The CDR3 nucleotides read TGTGCCAGCGGTCTGCCCAATTCACCCCTCCACTTT.

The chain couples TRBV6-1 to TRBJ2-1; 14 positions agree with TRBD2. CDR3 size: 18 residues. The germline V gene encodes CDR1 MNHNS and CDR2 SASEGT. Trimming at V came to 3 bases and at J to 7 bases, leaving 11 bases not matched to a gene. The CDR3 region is CASSDFRLAGGFGNEQFF. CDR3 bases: TGTGCCAGCAGTGACTTCCGACTAGCGGGGGGGTTTGGGAATGAGCAGTTCTTC.

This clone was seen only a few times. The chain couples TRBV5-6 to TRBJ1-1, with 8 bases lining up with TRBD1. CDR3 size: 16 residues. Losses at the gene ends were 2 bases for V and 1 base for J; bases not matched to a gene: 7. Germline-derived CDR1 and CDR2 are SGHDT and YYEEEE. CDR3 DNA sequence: TGTGCCAGCAGCTTTAGGACAGGGCAAAGGAACACTGAAGCTTTCTTT. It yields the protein CASSFRTGQRNTEAFF.

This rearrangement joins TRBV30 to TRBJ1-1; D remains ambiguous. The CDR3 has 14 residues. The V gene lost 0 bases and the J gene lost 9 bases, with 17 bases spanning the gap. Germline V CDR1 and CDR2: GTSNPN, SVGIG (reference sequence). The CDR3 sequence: CAWSVDKVLDKAFF. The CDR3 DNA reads TGTGCCTGGAGTGTAGACAAGGTCCTCGACAAAGCTTTCTTT.

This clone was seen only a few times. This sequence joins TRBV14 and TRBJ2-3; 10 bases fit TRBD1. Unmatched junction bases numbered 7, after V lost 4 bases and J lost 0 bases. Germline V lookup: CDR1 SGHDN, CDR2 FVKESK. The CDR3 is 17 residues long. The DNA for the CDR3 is TGTGCCAGCAGCCCGTGGACAGGGGGGGGAAGCACAGATACGCAGTATTTT. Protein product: CASSPWTGGGSTDTQYF.

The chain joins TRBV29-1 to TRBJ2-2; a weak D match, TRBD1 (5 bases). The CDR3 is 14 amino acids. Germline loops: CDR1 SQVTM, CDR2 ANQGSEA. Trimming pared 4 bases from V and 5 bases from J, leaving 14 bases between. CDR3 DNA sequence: TGCAGCGTTGTCCTGGGGCTAGGGACCGGGGAGCTGTTTTTT. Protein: CSVVLGLGTGELFF.

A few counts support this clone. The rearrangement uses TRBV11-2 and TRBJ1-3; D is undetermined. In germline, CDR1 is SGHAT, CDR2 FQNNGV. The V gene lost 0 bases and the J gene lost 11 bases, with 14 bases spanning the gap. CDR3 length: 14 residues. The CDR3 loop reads CASSLDPSGRAIYF. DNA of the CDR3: TGTGCCAGCAGCTTAGACCCATCGGGGAGAGCCATATATTTT.

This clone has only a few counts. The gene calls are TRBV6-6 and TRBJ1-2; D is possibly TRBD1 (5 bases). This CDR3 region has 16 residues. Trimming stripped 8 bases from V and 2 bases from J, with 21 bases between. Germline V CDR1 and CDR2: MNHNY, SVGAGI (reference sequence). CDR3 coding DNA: TGTGCCAGCTCCAACCCGGCCCCAGGGCTGAACTATGGCTACACCTTC. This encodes CASSNPAPGLNYGYTF.

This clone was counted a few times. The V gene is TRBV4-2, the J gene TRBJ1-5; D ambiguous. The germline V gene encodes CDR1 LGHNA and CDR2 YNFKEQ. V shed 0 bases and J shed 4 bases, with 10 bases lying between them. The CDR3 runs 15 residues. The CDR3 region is CASSQEYDGNQPQHF. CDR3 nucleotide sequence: TGTGCCAGCAGCCAAGAGTATGACGGGAATCAGCCCCAGCATTTT.

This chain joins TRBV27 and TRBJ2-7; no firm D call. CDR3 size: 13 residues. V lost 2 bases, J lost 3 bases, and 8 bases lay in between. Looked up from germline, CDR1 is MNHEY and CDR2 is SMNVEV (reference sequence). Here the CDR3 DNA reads TGTGCCAGCAGTTTAATGGGCGGCTACGAGCAGTACTTC. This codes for CASSLMGGYEQYF.

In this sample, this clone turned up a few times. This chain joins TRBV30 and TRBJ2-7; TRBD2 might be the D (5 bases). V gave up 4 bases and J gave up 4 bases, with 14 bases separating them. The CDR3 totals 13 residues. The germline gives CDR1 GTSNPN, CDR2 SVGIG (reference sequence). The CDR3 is CAWINPGSYEQYF. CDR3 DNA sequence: TGTGCCTGGATCAACCCTGGGAGTTACGAGCAGTACTTC.

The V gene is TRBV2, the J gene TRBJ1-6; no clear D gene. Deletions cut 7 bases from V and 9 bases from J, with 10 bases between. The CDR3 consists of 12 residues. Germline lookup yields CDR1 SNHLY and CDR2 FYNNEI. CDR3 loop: CASTLPPSPLHF. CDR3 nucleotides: TGTGCCAGCACCCTACCCCCTTCACCCCTCCACTTT.

The CDR3 reads CASSPRSSMNTEAFF. The DNA of the CDR3 is TGTGCCAGCAGCCCTCGGAGCTCGATGAACACTGAAGCTTTCTTT. V usage is TRBV6-1 and J usage is TRBJ1-1; D is unresolved. The CDR3 has 15 amino acids. V lost 6 bases to trimming and J lost 0 bases, with 14 bases between them. Germline V gives CDR1 MNHNS, CDR2 SASEGT.

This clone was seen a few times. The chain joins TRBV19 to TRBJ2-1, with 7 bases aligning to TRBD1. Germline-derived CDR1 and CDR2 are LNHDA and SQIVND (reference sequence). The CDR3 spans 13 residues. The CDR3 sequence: CAVSGTAYNEQFF. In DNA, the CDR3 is TGTGCTGTTTCCGGGACAGCCTACAATGAGCAGTTCTTC. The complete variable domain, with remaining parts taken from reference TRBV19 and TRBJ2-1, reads DGGITQSPKYLFRKEGQNVTLSCEQNLNHDAMYWYRQDPGQGLRLIYYSQIVNDFQKGDIAEGYSVSREKKESFPLTVTSAQKNPTAFYLCAVSGTAYNEQFFGPGTRLTVL.

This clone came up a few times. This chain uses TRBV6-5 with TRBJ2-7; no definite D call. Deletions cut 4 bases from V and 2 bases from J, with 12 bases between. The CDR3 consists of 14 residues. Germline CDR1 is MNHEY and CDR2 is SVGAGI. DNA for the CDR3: TGTGCCAGCAGTTTCACCATGGCGGCCTACGAGCAGTACTTC. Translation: CASSFTMAAYEQYF.